This T cell receptor beta chain is drawn from a study of blood T cell repertoires in COVID-19. This clone was counted a few times. Unmatched junction bases numbered 9, after V lost 4 bases and J lost 1 base. In germline, CDR1 is SGHNT, CDR2 YYREEE (reference sequence). The CDR3 has 16 residues. Per the authors' pipeline: Scientists estimated how many nucleated cells there were by amplifying reference gene primers. Sequencing used immunoSEQ multiplex PCR; TCRdb keeps in-frame clones, though not all of them. Clone size and V and J calls were adopted from that table, with D and trimming inferred from the DNA. The repertoire holds tens of thousands of clones, about 80% seen once, with less than 4.5% in the top ten.

This TCR came from a man in his 60s with acute or convalescent COVID-19. Specimen: peripheral blood. The rearrangement uses TRBV5-4 and TRBJ2-3, with 7 bases fitting TRBD1. The CDR3 region has the DNA TGTGCCAGCAGCCGGAGACAGGGTTCAGGCACAGATACGCAGTATTTT. This gives the protein CASSRRQGSGTDTQYF.